The rows below give T cell receptor beta chains drawn from one sample of a study of pediatric ulcerative colitis. This table comes from immunoSEQ multiplex PCR, and its TCRdb copy is limited to in-frame clones, with some not included. The sample lists 54,000 or so clones, about nine tenths seen once, with over 1.3% in the top ten. Specimen: blood. These TCRs come from a boy aged 5-17 years who was a control in a study of pediatric ulcerative colitis. CDR3s include the opening cysteine and the closing phenylalanine or tryptophan. Fields, in order: D gene, clone size, J gene, V gene, CDR3 DNA, CDR3 protein. D genes are given only for firm matches. Only some rows state a clone size, as once, few, many or a class for expanded clones.

d_call: -
clone_size: -
j_call: TRBJ2-7
v_call: TRBV27
cdr3_nt: TGTGCCAGCAGCCCTCTCGTCGGCGGCTCCTACGAGCAGTACTTC
cdr3_aa: CASSPLVGGSYEQYF

d_call: TRBD1
clone_size: -
j_call: TRBJ1-2
v_call: TRBV9
cdr3_nt: TGTGCCAGCAGCCCGACAGGGCAATCCTATGGCTACACCTTC
cdr3_aa: CASSPTGQSYGYTF

d_call: -
clone_size: -
j_call: TRBJ1-4
v_call: TRBV7-3
cdr3_nt: TGTGCCAGCAGCTTCTCGGACGGTGAAAAACTGTTTTTT
cdr3_aa: CASSFSDGEKLFF

d_call: -
clone_size: -
j_call: TRBJ2-7
v_call: TRBV9
cdr3_nt: TGTGCCAGCAGCCCCCACCAGGGGTTCCGCGTACGAGCGCAGTACTTC
cdr3_aa: CASSPHQGFRVRAQYF

d_call: TRBD2
clone_size: -
j_call: TRBJ2-1
v_call: TRBV6-5
cdr3_nt: TGTGCCAGCAGTTCAGGACTAGCGGGCAATGAGCAGTTCTTC
cdr3_aa: CASSSGLAGNEQFF

d_call: TRBD1
clone_size: -
j_call: TRBJ1-1
v_call: TRBV18
cdr3_nt: TGTGCCACTTGGACAGGGGGCTCTGAAGCTTTCTTT
cdr3_aa: CATWTGGSEAFF

d_call: TRBD2
clone_size: -
j_call: TRBJ2-4
v_call: TRBV15
cdr3_nt: TGTGCCACCAGCAGAGCTACCGGGGTAGCGGGAGCTTGGGCCAAAAACATTCAGTACTTC
cdr3_aa: CATSRATGVAGAWAKNIQYF

d_call: TRBD2
clone_size: -
j_call: TRBJ2-3
v_call: TRBV19
cdr3_nt: TGTGCCAGTAGTCTAGCGGACACAGATACGCAGTATTTT
cdr3_aa: CASSLADTDTQYF

d_call: TRBD1
clone_size: -
j_call: TRBJ1-2
v_call: TRBV27
cdr3_nt: TGTGCCAGCAGTTCCCCTACCAGGACAGGGTCGCTCCGCTATGGCTACACCTTC
cdr3_aa: CASSSPTRTGSLRYGYTF

d_call: TRBD1
clone_size: -
j_call: TRBJ1-1
v_call: TRBV5-6
cdr3_nt: TGTGCCAGCAGCTTTGGAGGGGGCGAGAACACTGAAGCTTTCTTT
cdr3_aa: CASSFGGGENTEAFF

d_call: -
clone_size: -
j_call: TRBJ1-2
v_call: TRBV7-9
cdr3_nt: TGTGCCAGCAGCTTTCAGAGCCAGGATCTAACTCGCTATGGCTACACCTTC
cdr3_aa: CASSFQSQDLTRYGYTF

d_call: -
clone_size: -
j_call: TRBJ1-1
v_call: TRBV7-9
cdr3_nt: TGTGCCAGCAGCTTATTACAGGAGGACACTGAAGCTTTCTTT
cdr3_aa: CASSLLQEDTEAFF

d_call: TRBD2
clone_size: -
j_call: TRBJ2-2
v_call: TRBV6-6
cdr3_nt: TGTGCCAGTGGGACTAGCAACACCGGGGAGCTGTTTTTT
cdr3_aa: CASGTSNTGELFF

d_call: TRBD2
clone_size: -
j_call: TRBJ2-1
v_call: TRBV7-9
cdr3_nt: TGTGCCAGCAGCTTAGCGGCTAGCGGGGCCCTCAATGAGCAGTTCTTC
cdr3_aa: CASSLAASGALNEQFF

d_call: TRBD1
clone_size: once
j_call: TRBJ2-6
v_call: TRBV19
cdr3_nt: TGTGCCAGTAGGATGACAGGGTCCGGGGCCAACGTCCTGACTTTC
cdr3_aa: CASRMTGSGANVLTF